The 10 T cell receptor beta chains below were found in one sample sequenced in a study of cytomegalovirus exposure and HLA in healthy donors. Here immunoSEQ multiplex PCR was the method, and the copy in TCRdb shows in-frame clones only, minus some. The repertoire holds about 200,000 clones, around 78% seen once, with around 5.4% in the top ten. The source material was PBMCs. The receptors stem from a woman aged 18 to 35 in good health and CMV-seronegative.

CDR3 residues: CASSRGGAPTWSEQYF. The CDR3 DNA reads as TGTGCCAGCAGCCGGGGAGGGGCCCCAACGTGGAGCGAGCAGTACTTC. The chain links TRBV5-6 to TRBJ2-7, with 7 bases matching TRBD2. V was clipped by 4 bases and J by 6 bases; unmatched bases: 16. The CDR3 loop spans 16 amino acids. Germline lookup yields CDR1 SGHDT and CDR2 YYEEEE.

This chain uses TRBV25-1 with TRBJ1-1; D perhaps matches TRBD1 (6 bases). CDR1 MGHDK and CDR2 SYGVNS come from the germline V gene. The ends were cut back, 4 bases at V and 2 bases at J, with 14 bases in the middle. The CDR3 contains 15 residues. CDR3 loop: CASSASTGRNTEAFF. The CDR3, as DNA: TGTGCCAGCAGTGCCTCAACAGGGAGAAACACTGAAGCTTTCTTT.

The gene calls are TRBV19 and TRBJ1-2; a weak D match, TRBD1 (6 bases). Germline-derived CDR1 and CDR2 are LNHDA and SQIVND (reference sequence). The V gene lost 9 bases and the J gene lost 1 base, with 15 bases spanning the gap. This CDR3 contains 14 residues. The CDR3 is CASIPKGHNYGYTF. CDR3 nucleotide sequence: TGTGCCAGCATCCCCAAGGGACATAACTATGGCTACACCTTC.

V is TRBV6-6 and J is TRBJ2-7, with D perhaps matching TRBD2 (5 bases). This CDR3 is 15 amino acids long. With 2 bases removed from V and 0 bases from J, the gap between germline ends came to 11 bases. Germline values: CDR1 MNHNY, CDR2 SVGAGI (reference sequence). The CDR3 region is CASSYADGDSYEQYF. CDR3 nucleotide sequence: TGTGCCAGCAGTTACGCGGACGGGGACTCCTACGAGCAGTACTTC.

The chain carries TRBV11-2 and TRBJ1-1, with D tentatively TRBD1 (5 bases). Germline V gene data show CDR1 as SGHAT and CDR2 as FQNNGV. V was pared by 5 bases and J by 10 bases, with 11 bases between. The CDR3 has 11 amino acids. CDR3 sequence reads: CASSVGEAAFF. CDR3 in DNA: TGTGCCAGCAGCGTAGGGGAAGCAGCTTTCTTT. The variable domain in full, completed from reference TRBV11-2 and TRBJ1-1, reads EAGVAQSPRYKIIEKRQSVAFWCNPISGHATLYWYQQILGQGPKLLIQFQNNGVVDDSQLPKDRFSAERLKGVDSTLKIQPAKLEDSAVYLCASSVGEAAFFGQGTRLTVV.

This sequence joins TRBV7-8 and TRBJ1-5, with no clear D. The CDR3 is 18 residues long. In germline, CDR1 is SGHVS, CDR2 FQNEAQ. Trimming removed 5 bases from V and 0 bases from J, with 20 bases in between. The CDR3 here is CASSPDPRASYSNQPQHF. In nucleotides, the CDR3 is TGTGCCAGCAGCCCAGACCCACGGGCCTCATATAGCAATCAGCCCCAGCATTTT. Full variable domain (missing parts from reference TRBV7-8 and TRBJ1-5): GAGVSQSPRYKVAKRGQDVALRCDPISGHVSLFWYQQALGQGPEFLTYFQNEAQLDKSGLPSDRFFAERPEGSVSTLKIQRTQQEDSAVYLCASSPDPRASYSNQPQHFGDGTRLSIL.

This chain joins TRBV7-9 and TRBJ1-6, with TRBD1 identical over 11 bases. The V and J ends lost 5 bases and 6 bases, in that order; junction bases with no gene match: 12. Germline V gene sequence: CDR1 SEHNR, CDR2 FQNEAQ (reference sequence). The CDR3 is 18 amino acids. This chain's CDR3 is CASSREGAGTGGNSPLHF. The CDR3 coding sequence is TGTGCCAGCAGCCGTGAGGGGGCCGGGACAGGGGGTAATTCACCCCTCCACTTT.

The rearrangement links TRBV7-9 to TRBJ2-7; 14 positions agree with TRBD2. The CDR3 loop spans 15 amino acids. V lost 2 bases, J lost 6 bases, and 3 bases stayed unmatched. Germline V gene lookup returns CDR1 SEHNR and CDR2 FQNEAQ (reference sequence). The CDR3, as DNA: TGTGCCAGCAGCTTACCCGGGACTAGCGGGAGCGAGCAGTACTTC. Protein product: CASSLPGTSGSEQYF.

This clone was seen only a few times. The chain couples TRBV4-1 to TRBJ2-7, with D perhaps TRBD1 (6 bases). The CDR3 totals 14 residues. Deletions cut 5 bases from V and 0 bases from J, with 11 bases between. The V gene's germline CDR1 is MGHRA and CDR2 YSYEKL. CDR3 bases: TGCGCCAGCAGCTCTCGACAGGACTCCTACGAGCAGTACTTC. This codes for CASSSRQDSYEQYF.

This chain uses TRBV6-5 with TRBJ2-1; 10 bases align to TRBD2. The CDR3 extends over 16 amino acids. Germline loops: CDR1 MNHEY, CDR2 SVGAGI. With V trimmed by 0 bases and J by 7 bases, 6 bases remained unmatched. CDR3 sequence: CASSYSPSGGRNEQFF. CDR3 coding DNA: TGTGCCAGCAGTTACTCTCCTAGCGGGGGAAGGAATGAGCAGTTCTTC.